This T cell receptor (beta chain) was documented in a study of OX40 agonist ivuxolimab in advanced cancers. Context from the whole study: Ivuxolimab, which targeted the costimulatory receptor OX40 (CD134), was an agonistic, fully human IgG2 monoclonal antibody. Intravenous ivuxolimab was administered to patients every 2 weeks at six dose levels: 0.01, 0.1, 0.3, 1.5, 3 and 10 mg/kg. Of the 52 patients in dose escalation, about 20 had hepatocellular carcinoma, some 15 had melanoma, 9 had renal cell carcinoma and 9 had head and neck cancer. The dose-escalation cohort was roughly 87% male with a mean age of approximately 60 years, ranging from about 20 to 85. Prior anti-PD-1, anti-PD-L1 or anti-CTLA-4 therapy was permitted, and checkpoint inhibitors had been received by 40% to 50% of dose-escalation patients. Three dose-escalation patients achieved partial responses, one with hepatocellular carcinoma and two with cutaneous melanoma. Peripheral TCRbeta sequencing was intended to test whether TCR sequence diversity was altered and clonal T-cell expansion was caused by ivuxolimab. The monotherapy dose-escalation portion (N ≈ 52 patients) of the phase I ivuxolimab trial is reported in the paper. The full study reports these points: After ivuxolimab, CD8+ T cells had more expanded clones than CD4+ T cells on average. Clonal expansion of both CD4+ and CD8+ blood T cells was observed from baseline to week 6 at doses 0.1 to 3.0 mg/kg. Low levels of normalized T-cell clonal expansion were also shown by some nonresponding patients. The antigen specificity of the clonally expanded peripheral T cells was not determined. In partial responders in the 0.1-3.0 mg/kg groups, normalized peripheral clonal expansion was found to be among the lowest, especially among CD8+ T cells.

Taken from cysteine to phenylalanine, the CDR3 has 14 residues. Solely the CDR3 DNA is kept, with 42 bases framed from the first base. The germline V gene gives CDR1 as KGHSH and CDR2 as LQKENI. V and J are truncated by 2 bases and 0 bases respectively, leaving an intervening sequence of 8 bases. In its sample, this clone was seen a few times. No antigen is known for it. No much larger clone is present one base from it, and per-base qualities are unavailable. Genomic DNA was extracted from sorted cells for sequencing of the TCRbeta CDR3 region. TCRbeta CDR3 regions were sequenced using the immunoSEQ Assay. TCRdb holds this immuneACCESS table with in-frame rearrangements only. Some clones are missing; in checked studies, unresolved V genes explain under half, and the rest has no known cause. The sample data list about 69,000 clones, and roughly 87% of these were observed just once. Clones ranked in the top ten supply less than 3% of the sample.

The trial excluded patients who had a history of autoimmune disease or were on systemic immunosuppression. Peripheral blood for TCR sequencing was collected from all dose cohorts at baseline, on cycle 4 day 1, and on cycle 7 day 1. The samples were taken from a phase I, first-in-human, multicenter, open-label dose-escalation trial of ivuxolimab. Adults with locally advanced or metastatic head and neck squamous cell, hepatocellular, melanoma or renal cell carcinoma were enrolled in the trial. CD4+ and CD8+ T cells were sorted separately from peripheral blood before TCR sequencing. This chain is built from TRBV18 and TRBJ2-7; too little of a D gene remains to name it. Here the sequenced sample was CD4+ or CD8+ T cells sorted from blood, taken in a trial of the OX40 agonist ivuxolimab. This receptor was obtained from an adult with an advanced solid tumor such as melanoma, head and neck, liver or kidney cancer. This receptor carries the CDR3 CASSPTARSYEQYF. The sequenced DNA: TGTGCCAGCTCACCAACTGCCCGCTCCTACGAGCAGTACTTC.